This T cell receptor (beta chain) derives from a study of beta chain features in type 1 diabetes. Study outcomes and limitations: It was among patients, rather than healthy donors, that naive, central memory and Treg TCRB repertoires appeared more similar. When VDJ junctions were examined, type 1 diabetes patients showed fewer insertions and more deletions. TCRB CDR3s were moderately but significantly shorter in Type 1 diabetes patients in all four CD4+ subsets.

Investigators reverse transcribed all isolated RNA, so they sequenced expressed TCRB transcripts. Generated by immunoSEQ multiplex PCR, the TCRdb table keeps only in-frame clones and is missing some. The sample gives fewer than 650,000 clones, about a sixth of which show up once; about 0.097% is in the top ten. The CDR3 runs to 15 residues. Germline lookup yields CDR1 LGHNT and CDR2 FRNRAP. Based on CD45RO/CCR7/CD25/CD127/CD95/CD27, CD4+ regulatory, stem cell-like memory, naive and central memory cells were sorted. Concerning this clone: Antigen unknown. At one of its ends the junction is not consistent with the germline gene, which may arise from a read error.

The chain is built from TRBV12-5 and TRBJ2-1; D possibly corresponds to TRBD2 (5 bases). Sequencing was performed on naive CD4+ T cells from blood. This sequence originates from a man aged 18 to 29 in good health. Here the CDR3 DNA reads TGTGCTAGTGGCTTGGGGAGTACCCGACTCGATGAGCAGTTCTTC. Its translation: CASGLGSTRLDEQFF. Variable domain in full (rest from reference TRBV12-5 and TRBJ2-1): DARVTQTPRHKVTEMGQEVTMRCQPILGHNTVFWYRQTMMQGLELLAYFRNRAPLDDSGMPKDRFSAEMPDATLATLKIQPSEPRDSAVYFCASGLGSTRLDEQFFGPGTRLTVL.